Described below is a single T cell receptor (beta chain) sequence and its context. The entry originates in a study of blood T cell repertoires in COVID-19. Looking at the study overall: Samples taken during acute and convalescent COVID-19 were collected in the United States, Italy and Spain. PBMCs, B-cell-depleted T cells, or T cells provided the cDNA or gDNA that made up the material.

Produced via immunoSEQ multiplex PCR; TCRdb's table is partial and in-frame only. The data hold 95,000 to 100,000 clones, with more than 75% observed a single time. This CDR3 is built from 16 residues. V lost 1 base, J lost 3 bases, and 17 bases lay in between. The V gene's germline CDR1 is SGHRS and CDR2 YFSETQ. The sequence derives from a woman under 40 with acute or convalescent COVID-19. The sample taken for sequencing was peripheral blood. V gene TRBV5-1 combines with J gene TRBJ2-7; a weak D match, TRBD1 (6 bases). The DNA for the CDR3 is TGCGCCAGCAGCTTGTCCTTGGGCGGACAGTACTACGAGCAGTACTTC. The encoded protein is CASSLSLGGQYYEQYF.